Each of the 26 T cell receptor beta chains below was sequenced from the same sample in a study of blood T cell repertoires in COVID-19. TCRdb's copy holds only in-frame clones and misses some; the assay was immunoSEQ multiplex PCR. The data show some 390,000 clones, 80% to 90% seen once. Sequencing input: PBMCs or T cells enriched from blood (not recorded which). These receptors originate from a man younger than 45 who had recovered from COVID-19.

The chain recombines TRBV27 with TRBJ1-2, with 9 positions matching TRBD1. CDR3 length: 14 residues. The V and J ends lost 4 bases and 4 bases, in that order; junction bases with no gene match: 4. Germline lookup yields CDR1 MNHEY and CDR2 SMNVEV (reference sequence). The CDR3 DNA reads TGTGCCAGCAGTTCGGGACAGGGAAGCTATGGCTACACCTTC. This translates into CASSSGQGSYGYTF.

This chain joins TRBV7-2 and TRBJ2-1; D is undetermined. The CDR3 is 13 residues long. Looked up from germline, CDR1 is SGHTA and CDR2 is FQGNSA. V lost 1 base to trimming and J lost 3 bases, with 4 bases between them. The CDR3 region is CASSLGSYNEQFF. CDR3 nucleotides: TGTGCCAGCAGCTTAGGCAGCTACAATGAGCAGTTCTTC.

This clone is a singleton in its sample. V usage is TRBV28 and J usage is TRBJ2-5, with a possible D match to TRBD2 (6 bases). V shed 6 bases and J shed 5 bases, with 22 bases lying between them. The CDR3 totals 16 residues. In germline, CDR1 is MDHEN, CDR2 SYDVKM. In DNA form, the CDR3 reads TGTGCCAGCAGCTCCTGGGTGGCCGGGAGAGAGGAGACCCAGTACTTC. It specifies CASSSWVAGREETQYF.

The chain recombines TRBV6-2 or TRBV6-3 with TRBJ1-1; no clear D gene. Between the trimmed V and J ends, which lost 4 bases and 0 bases, there was a span of 3 bases. Germline CDR1 is MNHEY and CDR2 is SVGEGT. The CDR3 has 12 residues. CDR3 in DNA: TGTGCCAGCAGTTCAGTGAACACTGAAGCTTTCTTT. This encodes CASSSVNTEAFF.

The gene calls are TRBV3-1 (or the pseudogene TRBV3-2) and TRBJ2-7, with no clear D. The CDR3 runs 14 residues. V was trimmed by 4 bases and J by 2 bases, leaving 12 bases between them. The germline V gene encodes CDR1 LGHDT and CDR2 YNNKEL (reference sequence). In DNA, the CDR3 is TGTGCCAGCAGCCCGACTCTTTCAGCCTACGAGCAGTACTTC. It specifies CASSPTLSAYEQYF.

The chain uses TRBV30 and TRBJ2-4; tentative D call: TRBD2 (6 bases). The CDR3 is 14 residues long. Trimming shortened V by 5 bases and J by 1 base, and 12 bases separated the two germline ends. Looked up from germline, CDR1 is GTSNPN and CDR2 is SVGIG (reference sequence). This CDR3 reads CAWAEGRAKNIQYF. CDR3 bases: TGTGCCTGGGCCGAAGGGAGGGCCAAAAACATTCAGTACTTC. Complete variable domain (other parts from reference TRBV30 and TRBJ2-4): SQTIHQWPATLVQPVGSPLSLECTVEGTSNPNLYWYRQAAGRGLQLLFYSVGIGQISSEVPQNLSASRPQDRQFILSSKKLLLSDSGFYLCAWAEGRAKNIQYFGAGTRLSVL.

The chain recombines TRBV7-9 with TRBJ2-3, with 7 bases aligning to TRBD2. Germline V gene lookup returns CDR1 SEHNR and CDR2 FQNEAQ (reference sequence). V lost 4 bases to trimming and J lost 11 bases; unmatched junction nucleotides: 9. This CDR3 region has 13 residues. DNA for the CDR3: TGTGCCAGCAGCTCCTCCGGACTAGTCTGGCAGTATTTT. Translating it yields CASSSSGLVWQYF. The full variable domain, completed using reference TRBV7-9 and TRBJ2-3, is DTGVSQNPRHKITKRGQNVTFRCDPISEHNRLYWYRQTLGQGPEFLTYFQNEAQLEKSRLLSDRFSAERPKGSFSTLEIQRTEQGDSAMYLCASSSSGLVWQYFGPGTRLTVL.

The chain joins TRBV11-2 to TRBJ2-7, with a weak D call TRBD2 (6 bases). V dropped 3 bases and J dropped 5 bases, with 8 bases sitting between them. The germline V gene has CDR1 SGHAT and CDR2 FQNNGV. CDR3 length: 12 residues. CDR3 DNA sequence: TGTGCCAGCAGCTTGAGGACTAACGAGCAGTACTTC. Encoded protein: CASSLRTNEQYF.

The chain uses TRBV13 and TRBJ2-5; 8 bases map to TRBD2. CDR1 is PRHDT, CDR2 FYEKMQ, per germline (reference sequence). CDR3 size: 15 residues. V dropped 0 bases and J dropped 7; count of bases not matched to a gene: 7. CDR3 DNA: TGTGCCAGCAGCTTAGGCCGGGGACTAGGTTGGACCCAGTACTTC. Translation: CASSLGRGLGWTQYF.

The V gene is TRBV27, the J gene TRBJ1-1, with D maybe TRBD1 (5 bases). The CDR3 totals 13 residues. Germline-derived CDR1 and CDR2 are MNHEY and SMNVEV (reference sequence). Trimming cost V 4 bases and J 6 bases, with 12 bases left between them. The CDR3 DNA sequence: TGTGCCAGCAGTTCGGCGCGGGGCGCTGAAGCTTTCTTT. It codes for CASSSARGAEAFF.

This chain connects TRBV3-1 (or the pseudogene TRBV3-2) to TRBJ1-2; D is unresolved. Germline V CDR1 and CDR2: LGHDT, YNNKEL (reference sequence). Trimming took 0 bases from V and 0 from J, leaving 8 bases between them. The CDR3 totals 15 residues. This CDR3 is CASSQDLSANYGYTF. CDR3 nucleotide sequence: TGTGCCAGCAGCCAAGATCTCTCGGCTAACTATGGCTACACCTTC.

The J gene is TRBJ2-1, the V gene TRBV18, with D possibly being TRBD2 (5 bases). The V and J ends lost 0 bases and 7 bases respectively, with 16 bases between them. The CDR3 is 16 residues long. Germline V gene lookup returns CDR1 KGHSH and CDR2 LQKENI. The CDR3 spells CASSPPRGEWGNEQFF. DNA of the CDR3: TGTGCCAGCTCACCACCCCGGGGAGAGTGGGGAAATGAGCAGTTCTTC.

A note on this clone: The sample has other DNA sequences that encode this CDR3 too. The chain couples TRBV12-3 or TRBV12-4 to TRBJ1-2, with D unresolved. The V end lost 4 bases, the J end lost 4 bases, and 10 bases lay between the germline ends. The CDR3 consists of 13 residues. The CDR3 loop is CASSWEGSYGYTF. In DNA form, the CDR3 reads TGTGCCAGCAGTTGGGAAGGGAGCTATGGCTACACCTTC.

This sequence joins TRBV28 and TRBJ1-4; perhaps TRBD1 as D (6 bases). CDR1 MDHEN and CDR2 SYDVKM come from the germline V gene. V lost 7 bases to trimming and J lost 8 bases, with 17 bases between them. CDR3 size: 14 residues. The CDR3 DNA follows: TGTGCCAGCACCCTTGCAGGGGCGAACGAAAAACTGTTTTTT. Protein product: CASTLAGANEKLFF.

The chain links TRBV10-3 to TRBJ2-2; TRBD1 aligns across 7 bases. After removal of 6 bases from V and 4 bases from J, the junction contained 5 bases not matched to a gene. The CDR3 runs to 14 residues. CDR1 is ENHRY and CDR2 is SYGVKD in the germline V gene. The CDR3 reads CAIRRTGSTGELFF. DNA for the CDR3: TGTGCCATCAGGCGGACAGGAAGCACCGGGGAGCTGTTTTTT.

The rearrangement uses TRBV3-1 (or the pseudogene TRBV3-2) and TRBJ2-5; TRBD2 aligns across 14 bases. Germline values: CDR1 LGHDT, CDR2 YNNKEL (reference sequence). The CDR3 covers 17 residues. Trimming removed 1 base from V and 5 bases from J; junction bases left unmatched: 6. CDR3 in amino acids: CASSQGYWTSGRETQYF. As DNA, the CDR3 is TGTGCCAGCAGCCAAGGGTACTGGACTAGCGGGAGGGAGACCCAGTACTTC.

The rearrangement joins TRBV4-1 to TRBJ2-5; 9 nucleotides agree with TRBD1. Per germline, CDR1 MGHRA and CDR2 YSYEKL. Trimming cost V 1 base and J 0 bases; bases outside gene matches: 0. This CDR3 is 15 amino acids long. The CDR3 DNA is TGCGCCAGCAGCCAAGGGGACAGGGACCAAGAGACCCAGTACTTC. It codes for CASSQGDRDQETQYF.

The genes are TRBV29-1 and TRBJ1-1, with 7 bases identical to TRBD1. Looked up from germline, CDR1 is SQVTM and CDR2 is ANQGSEA. Trimming removed 3 bases from V and 4 bases from J; junction bases left unmatched: 8. The CDR3 spans 14 residues. The CDR3 loop reads CSVDRDSFSTEAFF. The CDR3 DNA is TGCAGCGTTGACCGGGACAGCTTTTCCACTGAAGCTTTCTTT.

The J gene is TRBJ2-3, the V gene TRBV28; the match to TRBD1 covers 8 bases. Unmatched junction bases numbered 9, after V lost 6 bases and J lost 4 bases. CDR3 length: 15 amino acids. Germline values: CDR1 MDHEN, CDR2 SYDVKM. The CDR3 DNA is TGTGCCAGCAGAAAGACAGGGGCGTGGGCAGATACGCAGTATTTT. Translated: CASRKTGAWADTQYF.

The genes are TRBV3-1 (or the pseudogene TRBV3-2) and TRBJ1-1; a weak D match, TRBD1 (5 bases). Germline V CDR1 and CDR2: LGHDT, YNNKEL (reference sequence). The length of the CDR3 is 14 residues. V lost 4 bases to trimming and J lost 2 bases, with 11 bases between them. The CDR3 nucleotides are TGTGCCAGCAGCCTTCGGACACTTAACACTGAAGCTTTCTTT. This gives the protein CASSLRTLNTEAFF.

This chain joins TRBV30 and TRBJ2-6; D not resolved. Germline CDR1 and CDR2: GTSNPN and SVGIG (reference sequence). With 4 bases removed from V and 0 bases from J, the gap between germline ends came to 4 bases. CDR3 length: 13 residues. The CDR3 coding sequence is TGTGCCTGGACTATCTCTGGGGCCAACGTCCTGACTTTC. Residues: CAWTISGANVLTF.

This chain uses TRBV18 with TRBJ2-1; 11 nucleotides agree with TRBD2. V lost 5 bases, J lost 0 bases, and 3 bases stayed unmatched. Looked up from germline, CDR1 is KGHSH and CDR2 is LQKENI. The CDR3 has 16 residues. The CDR3 spells CASSGTSGSSYNEQFF. The DNA of the CDR3 is TGTGCCAGCTCAGGTACTAGCGGGAGCTCCTACAATGAGCAGTTCTTC.

The chain is built from TRBV6-5 and TRBJ1-2, with D unclear. This CDR3 has 13 amino acids. Germline V lookup: CDR1 MNHEY, CDR2 SVGAGI. V shed 2 bases and J shed 8 bases, with 12 bases lying between them. This CDR3 is CASSYTVRWGYTF. The CDR3 bases are TGTGCCAGCAGTTACACGGTCCGGTGGGGCTACACCTTC.

This clone has only one observation. J is TRBJ1-6 and V is TRBV18, with TRBD1 matching over 7 bases. This CDR3 contains 16 residues. V was pared by 5 bases and J by 5 bases, with 9 bases of the junction left unmatched. In germline, CDR1 is KGHSH, CDR2 LQKENI. The CDR3 region has the DNA TGTGCCAGCTCATGGACAACGGGACAGAATAATTCACCCCTCCACTTT. This sequence encodes CASSWTTGQNNSPLHF.

This chain links TRBV7-8 with TRBJ2-7; tentative D call: TRBD2 (6 bases). The germline V gene encodes CDR1 SGHVS and CDR2 FQNEAQ. The CDR3 spans 14 residues. Trimming removed 4 bases at V and 0 bases at J, with 10 bases between. DNA for the CDR3: TGTGCCAGCAGCTCGACTAGTTCCTCCTACGAGCAGTACTTC. Protein sequence: CASSSTSSSYEQYF. Together with reference TRBV7-8 and TRBJ2-7, the CDR3 gives the full variable domain: GAGVSQSPRYKVAKRGQDVALRCDPISGHVSLFWYQQALGQGPEFLTYFQNEAQLDKSGLPSDRFFAERPEGSVSTLKIQRTQQEDSAVYLCASSSTSSSYEQYFGPGTRLTVT.

This chain links TRBV28 with TRBJ1-5, with 8 bases lining up with TRBD1. This CDR3 is built from 17 residues. Germline V gene lookup returns CDR1 MDHEN and CDR2 SYDVKM. V was pared by 3 bases and J by 0 bases, with 7 bases of the junction left unmatched. CDR3 bases: TGTGCCAGCAGTTTTCGGCAGGGGGCACGTAGCAATCAGCCCCAGCATTTT. Amino acid sequence: CASSFRQGARSNQPQHF.